This T cell receptor beta chain derives from a study of blood T cell repertoires in COVID-19. In the study overall: Nucleic acid was either cDNA or gDNA, and it came from T cells, B-cell-depleted T cells, or PBMCs.

V lost 1 base, J lost 6 bases, and 10 bases lay in between. Germline-derived CDR1 and CDR2 are LGHDT and YNNKEL (reference sequence). The CDR3 covers 14 residues. Sequenced by immunoSEQ multiplex PCR; TCRdb stores in-frame clones only, minus some. The repertoire holds approximately 260,000 clones, with about nine tenths as singletons. Material: peripheral blood. This receptor was identified in a man aged 60 to 75 who had recovered from COVID-19. V usage is TRBV3-1 (or the pseudogene TRBV3-2) and J usage is TRBJ1-5; D is uncertain. CDR3 coding DNA: TGTGCCAGCAGCCAAGGTTCCGGGTCTCAGCCCCAGCATTTT. Residues: CASSQGSGSQPQHF.